These 32 T cell receptor beta chains were sequenced from one sample in a study of cytomegalovirus exposure and HLA in healthy donors. It was with 60 Vbeta and 13 Jbeta primers that the PCR ran. The data were produced by immunoSEQ multiplex PCR, yet TCRdb's version contains in-frame clones alone and is incomplete. The repertoire holds under 200,000 clones, with around 63% as singletons. Input material: PBMCs. These receptors were collected from a woman under 30 in good health and CMV-seropositive.

The rearrangement links TRBV5-5 to TRBJ2-5; 10 positions match TRBD2. The CDR3 has 16 amino acids. Per the germline V gene, CDR1 is SGHKS and CDR2 is YYEKEE (reference sequence). Trimming took 5 bases from V and 2 from J; bases not matched to a gene: 9. In DNA, the CDR3 is TGTGCCAGCAGTTTCCGTCTAGCGGGGGAACAAGAGACCCAGTACTTC. Protein: CASSFRLAGEQETQYF.

This chain connects TRBV30 to TRBJ1-4; the match to TRBD1 covers 8 bases. V shed 2 bases and J 4 bases; nucleotides not matched to a gene: 3. The CDR3 totals 14 residues. CDR1 is GTSNPN, CDR2 SVGIG, per germline (reference sequence). The CDR3 DNA reads as TGTGCCTGGAGTCGGACAGGGATTAATGAAAAACTGTTTTTT. Protein sequence: CAWSRTGINEKLFF. The entire variable domain, with the rest obtained from reference TRBV30 and TRBJ1-4, is as follows: SQTIHQWPATLVQPVGSPLSLECTVEGTSNPNLYWYRQAAGRGLQLLFYSVGIGQISSEVPQNLSASRPQDRQFILSSKKLLLSDSGFYLCAWSRTGINEKLFFGSGTQLSVL.

The chain has TRBV29-1 and TRBJ2-2; TRBD1 matches 10 bases. CDR3 length: 15 residues. J lost 5 bases, V lost 2 bases, and 5 bases had no gene match. CDR1 SQVTM and CDR2 ANQGSEA come from the germline V gene. CDR3 nucleotide sequence: TGCAGCGTTGAATTAGGGGACAGGGGAACCGGGGAGCTGTTTTTT. Its translation: CSVELGDRGTGELFF.

CDR3 protein: CASRRTGASTLQGNTIYF. CDR3 sequence (DNA): TGTGCCAGCAGGCGGACAGGGGCTAGTACTCTGCAGGGAAACACCATATATTTT. The chain employs TRBV7-2 and TRBJ1-3, with 9 bases identical to TRBD1. Unmatched junction bases numbered 16, after V lost 6 bases and J lost 4 bases. The germline V gene has CDR1 SGHTA and CDR2 FQGNSA. CDR3 length: 18 residues.

This chain uses TRBV30 with TRBJ1-1, with no clear D. From germline, CDR1 is GTSNPN and CDR2 SVGIG (reference sequence). V dropped 5 bases and J dropped 8 bases, with 15 bases sitting between them. The CDR3 consists of 12 residues. DNA for the CDR3: TGTGCCTGGCATAACGACAAGGTCGAAGCTTTCTTT. Its protein is CAWHNDKVEAFF.

V is TRBV30 and J is TRBJ1-1; D might be TRBD1 (5 bases). Deletions cut 3 bases from V and 0 bases from J, with 8 bases between. Germline V gene data show CDR1 as GTSNPN and CDR2 as SVGIG (reference sequence). The CDR3 is 13 residues long. This CDR3 reads CAWRTVMNTEAFF. Here the CDR3 DNA reads TGTGCCTGGAGGACAGTCATGAACACTGAAGCTTTCTTT.

V usage is TRBV27 and J usage is TRBJ2-1; 13 nucleotides match TRBD2. J gave up 7 bases and V 5 bases, and 11 bases lay outside the gene matches. Germline CDR1 is MNHEY and CDR2 is SMNVEV (reference sequence). The CDR3 spans 17 residues. Written as DNA, the CDR3 is TGTGCCAGCAGTCACCACCAAGGGACTAGCGGGAAGAATGAGCAGTTCTTC. Translated, it gives CASSHHQGTSGKNEQFF.

Remarks on this clone: The conserved closing phenylalanine or tryptophan is absent in this CDR3, likely reflecting a read error. The chain uses TRBV18 and TRBJ1-3; D call uncertain. The CDR3 is 14 amino acids. Germline CDR1 reads KGHSH; CDR2 reads LQKENI. V lost 5 bases, J lost 0 bases, and 8 bases lay in between. CDR3 in DNA: TGTGCCAGCTCATCGGTAGACTCTGGAAACACCATATATCTT. This sequence encodes CASSSVDSGNTIYL.

The rearrangement joins TRBV9 to TRBJ1-2; TRBD1 aligns across 8 bases. CDR3 length equals 18 residues. The trim removed 0 bases at V and 0 bases at J, leaving 10 bases unmatched. CDR1 is SGDLS, CDR2 YYNGEE, per germline. The CDR3 coding sequence is TGTGCCAGCAGCGTAGCCCCAGCAGGGGGCCCCCCTAACTATGGCTACACCTTC. Its protein is CASSVAPAGGPPNYGYTF.

This clone has a handful of counts. The J gene is TRBJ2-7, the V gene TRBV27; D might be TRBD2 (6 bases). Germline V CDR1 and CDR2: MNHEY, SMNVEV (reference sequence). V was pared by 2 bases and J by 6 bases, with 14 bases between. The CDR3 sequence is 14 residues long. In DNA form, the CDR3 reads TGTGCCAGCAGTTTAAATAACCTCGGGGGCGAGCAGTACTTC. Protein sequence: CASSLNNLGGEQYF.

V and J are TRBV9 and TRBJ2-2, with D uncertain. Gene TRBJ1-3 matches the end of the DNA better, so the J call may be wrong. Germline assignment: CDR1 SGDLS and CDR2 YYNGEE. The CDR3 has 16 amino acids. CDR3 in DNA: TGTGCCAGCAGCGGGGGAGGAAACCATGGGGGAAACACCATATATTTT. This translates into CASSGGGNHGGNTIYF.

The chain employs TRBV30 and TRBJ1-3, with TRBD1 as a possible D gene (6 bases). The CDR3 contains 16 residues. Trimming took 1 base from V and 0 from J, leaving 13 bases between them. CDR1 and CDR2 (germline): GTSNPN, SVGIG (reference sequence). The CDR3 DNA reads as TGTGCCTGGAGTGAGGGCAGGGGATTCTCTGGAAACACCATATATTTT. It specifies CAWSEGRGFSGNTIYF. Supplemented by reference TRBV30 and TRBJ1-3, the full variable domain reads SQTIHQWPATLVQPVGSPLSLECTVEGTSNPNLYWYRQAAGRGLQLLFYSVGIGQISSEVPQNLSASRPQDRQFILSSKKLLLSDSGFYLCAWSEGRGFSGNTIYFGEGSWLTVV.

This clone has a handful of counts. The rearrangement uses TRBV4-1 and TRBJ2-7; a possible D gene is TRBD1 (5 bases). Trimming stripped 1 base from V and 3 bases from J, with 13 bases between. Germline V gives CDR1 MGHRA, CDR2 YSYEKL. This CDR3 is 15 amino acids long. The DNA for the CDR3 is TGCGCCAGCAGCCAAGTCGGCAGGACACTCTACGAGCAGTACTTC. It is translated as CASSQVGRTLYEQYF.

The chain is built from TRBV11-3 and TRBJ2-5, with D possibly being TRBD2 (5 bases). Germline values: CDR1 SGHNT, CDR2 YENEEA. The CDR3 extends over 12 amino acids. The germline V and J ends were trimmed by 6 bases and 7 bases, with 12 bases remaining between them. In DNA form, the CDR3 reads TGTGCCAGCAGTTCCGGCGGAGGGACCCAGTACTTC. It codes for CASSSGGGTQYF.

There are a few counts of this clone. The chain is built from TRBV10-3 and TRBJ1-4; D remains ambiguous. Germline-derived CDR1 and CDR2 are ENHRY and SYGVKD. Trimming took 10 bases from V and 4 from J, leaving 13 bases between them. The CDR3 runs 13 residues. The CDR3 bases are TGTGCCACCGCACTTCGTCATAATGAAAAACTGTTTTTT. This gives the protein CATALRHNEKLFF.

The CDR3 nucleotides are TGTGCCAGCAGCCCGGCTGGGACAGGGTCGAGGTTTTTT. Translating it yields CASSPAGTGSRFF. This chain uses TRBV5-5 with TRBJ1-4; 9 bases match TRBD1. The CDR3 sequence is 13 residues long. CDR1 and CDR2 from the germline V gene are SGHKS and YYEKEE (reference sequence). J gave up 16 bases and V 4 bases, and 11 bases lay outside the gene matches.

Only one count was recorded for this clone. This sequence joins TRBV27 and TRBJ2-7, with 13 bases lining up with TRBD2. With 2 bases clipped from V and 7 bases from J, the junction kept 5 bases outside the gene matches. Germline V lookup: CDR1 MNHEY, CDR2 SMNVEV (reference sequence). CDR3 length: 15 amino acids. CDR3 sequence (DNA): TGTGCCAGCAGTTTAACCGGACTAGCGGGAGAGGAGCAGTACTTC. It codes for CASSLTGLAGEEQYF.

This chain connects TRBV9 to TRBJ2-1; D perhaps matches TRBD1 (6 bases). CDR1 is SGDLS, CDR2 YYNGEE, per germline. The CDR3 sequence is 15 residues long. Trimming took off 0 bases at V and 5 bases at J, with 12 bases between the two ends. CDR3 in DNA: TGTGCCAGCAGCGTAGCAGGGGATAACGACAATGAGCAGTTCTTC. Residues: CASSVAGDNDNEQFF.

This CDR3 reads CASSRQVQETQYF. In DNA form, the CDR3 reads TGCGCCAGCAGCCGACAGGTCCAAGAGACCCAGTACTTC. This sequence joins TRBV4-1 and TRBJ2-5; a weak D match, TRBD1 (6 bases). This CDR3 spans 13 amino acids. V gave up 4 bases and J gave up 1 base, with 7 bases separating them. Germline CDR1 MGHRA, CDR2 YSYEKL.

This chain uses TRBV4-3 with TRBJ2-1; 7 bases line up with TRBD2. The CDR3 is 15 residues long. Trimming removed 0 bases from V and 3 bases from J; junction bases left unmatched: 2. CDR1 LGHNA and CDR2 YSLEER come from the germline V gene. CDR3 loop: CASSQEQRGYNEQFF. The CDR3 nucleotides read TGCGCCAGCAGCCAAGAGCAGCGGGGCTACAATGAGCAGTTCTTC.

The gene calls are TRBV29-1 and TRBJ2-3, with 10 bases identical to TRBD2. After removal of 4 bases from V and 4 bases from J, the junction contained 8 bases not matched to a gene. Germline assignment: CDR1 SQVTM and CDR2 ANQGSEA. The CDR3 is made up of 15 amino acids. The CDR3 DNA is TGCAGCGTTGGCCCTATAGCGGGGGGCCCAGATACGCAGTATTTT. Protein product: CSVGPIAGGPDTQYF.

In its sample, this clone was seen a few times. This chain links TRBV19 with TRBJ1-2; D possibly corresponds to TRBD1 (5 bases). The CDR3 contains 13 residues. CDR1 is LNHDA and CDR2 is SQIVND in the germline V gene (reference sequence). The ends were cut back, 1 base at V and 13 bases at J, with 16 bases in the middle. CDR3 sequence (DNA): TGTGCCAGTAGTATAGTCCCGACACAGGCTCGCACCTTC. It translates to CASSIVPTQARTF.

The chain links TRBV21-1 to TRBJ1-5; whether TRBD1, the table's D call, matches the DNA was not checked. TRBV21-1 counts as a pseudogene. This CDR3 is 19 amino acids long. The CDR3 region has the DNA TGTGCCAGCACTGAATACGGACAGGGGGGAACCGATAGCAATCAGCCCCAGCATTTT. As protein: CASTEYGQGGTDSNQPQHF.

The rearrangement joins TRBV2 to TRBJ1-5; D gene unclear. The germline gives CDR1 SNHLY, CDR2 FYNNEI. V gave up 7 bases and J gave up 0 bases, with 13 bases separating them. This CDR3 spans 15 amino acids. This CDR3 reads CASKGVGYSNQPQHF. The CDR3 DNA follows: TGTGCCAGCAAAGGAGTAGGTTATAGCAATCAGCCCCAGCATTTT.

This clone was recorded a few times. The V call is TRBV10-3, the J call TRBJ1-1, with D perhaps TRBD1 (6 bases). The V end was cut by 10 bases, the J end by 0 bases, with 9 bases between. This CDR3 is 12 amino acids long. Germline V CDR1 and CDR2: ENHRY, SYGVKD. Here the CDR3 DNA reads TGTGCCACCGGGACATTGAACACTGAAGCTTTCTTT. This sequence encodes CATGTLNTEAFF.

This chain uses TRBV7-9 with TRBJ1-2; D is ambiguous. CDR3 length: 10 amino acids. V dropped 4 bases and J dropped 8 bases, with 5 bases sitting between them. CDR1 and CDR2 from the germline V gene are SEHNR and FQNEAQ (reference sequence). The CDR3 sequence is CASSSVGYTF. CDR3 DNA: TGTGCCAGCAGCTCTGTGGGCTACACCTTC.

The rearrangement uses TRBV15 and TRBJ1-5; D is ambiguous. The V and J ends lost 1 base and 0 bases respectively, with 4 bases between them. CDR1 is LNHNV, CDR2 YYDKDF, per germline (reference sequence). The CDR3 has 14 amino acids. The CDR3 protein is CATSRASSNQPQHF. As DNA, the CDR3 is TGTGCCACCAGCAGAGCCAGTAGCAATCAGCCCCAGCATTTT.

This chain uses TRBV6-5 with TRBJ1-1; 8 bases agree with TRBD1. This CDR3 has 14 amino acids. Germline V gene lookup returns CDR1 MNHEY and CDR2 SVGAGI. V shed 9 bases and J 1 base; nucleotides not matched to a gene: 7. CDR3 nucleotides: TGTGCCAGTTCCTCAGGGGGCAGGAACACTGAAGCTTTCTTT. It yields the protein CASSSGGRNTEAFF.

This clone was counted between two and nine times. The rearrangement uses TRBV21-1 and TRBJ1-1. TRBV21-1 is assigned pseudogene status. CDR3 length: 14 amino acids. The CDR3 loop reads CASSFSGLNTEAFF. The CDR3 DNA sequence: TGTGCCAGCAGCTTCTCCGGTCTGAACACTGAAGCTTTCTTT.

The chain is built from TRBV10-3 and TRBJ2-7; D is unclear. Germline V gives CDR1 ENHRY, CDR2 SYGVKD. This CDR3 has 13 amino acids. Between the trimmed V and J ends, which lost 3 bases and 2 bases, there was a span of 8 bases. The CDR3, as DNA: TGTGCCATCAGTGACCCAGTAACCTACGAGCAGTACTTC. This gives the protein CAISDPVTYEQYF.

V usage is TRBV2 and J usage is TRBJ2-1, with TRBD2 identical over 14 bases. V was clipped by 6 bases and J by 9 bases; unmatched bases: 7. This CDR3 has 15 residues. The germline V gene has CDR1 SNHLY and CDR2 FYNNEI. CDR3 loop: CASRGGLAGAGEQFF. The CDR3 DNA reads TGTGCCAGCAGAGGGGGACTAGCGGGAGCGGGTGAGCAGTTCTTC.

J is TRBJ2-5 and V is TRBV7-2, with 8 bases fitting TRBD2. The V and J ends lost 4 bases and 5 bases, in that order; junction bases with no gene match: 12. Germline V lookup: CDR1 SGHTA, CDR2 FQGNSA. The CDR3 length is 16 residues. CDR3 residues: CASSSFPSGGRETQYF. In nucleotides, the CDR3 is TGTGCCAGCAGCTCCTTCCCGAGCGGGGGTAGGGAGACCCAGTACTTC.